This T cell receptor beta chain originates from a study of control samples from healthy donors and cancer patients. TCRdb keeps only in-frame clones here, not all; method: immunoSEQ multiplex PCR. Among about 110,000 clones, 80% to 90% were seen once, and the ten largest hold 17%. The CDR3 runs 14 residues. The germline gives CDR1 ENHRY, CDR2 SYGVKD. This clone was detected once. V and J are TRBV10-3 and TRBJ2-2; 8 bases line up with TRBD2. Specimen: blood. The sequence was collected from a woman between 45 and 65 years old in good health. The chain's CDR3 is CALRGGQNTGELFF. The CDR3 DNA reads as TGTGCTCTCCGGGGGGGGCAGAACACCGGGGAGCTGTTTTTT.